The 3 T cell receptor beta chains presented below share a single source sample, sequenced in a study of identical twins. TCRdb reprocessed the 5' RACE reads via MiXCR and lists one record per CDR3 protein. In the table there are hundreds of thousands of distinct CDR3 sequences, around 20% of which are singletons. In addition, the sample was reused for a study of T cells expressing NK-cell markers.

Sequencing was done on a sample of PBMCs. These receptors were obtained from a woman in her late teens or twenties in good health.

In this sample, this clonotype turned up a few times. This chain joins TRBV6-6 and TRBJ1-5; D call uncertain. CDR1 MNHNY and CDR2 SVGAGI come from the germline V gene (reference sequence). The CDR3 contains 13 residues. V lost 7 bases and J lost 4, with 11 bases in between. The CDR3 here is CASKVGQNQPQHF. The CDR3 DNA is TGTGCCAGCAAGGTAGGCCAGAATCAGCCCCAGCATTTT.

This clonotype was found a few times. The chain recombines TRBV19 with TRBJ2-2; TRBD2 matches at 11 bases. Germline values: CDR1 LNHDA, CDR2 SQIVND (reference sequence). The junction had 10 bases not matched to a gene; V was cut back by 2 bases and J by 5 bases. This CDR3 is built from 18 residues. CDR3 DNA: TGTGCCAGTAGTATACGCGGTAGCGGGAGGGCGCGGACCGGGGAGCTGTTTTTT. Its translation: CASSIRGSGRARTGELFF. Drawing the rest from reference TRBV19 and TRBJ2-2, the complete variable domain is DGGITQSPKYLFRKEGQNVTLSCEQNLNHDAMYWYRQDPGQGLRLIYYSQIVNDFQKGDIAEGYSVSREKKESFPLTVTSAQKNPTAFYLCASSIRGSGRARTGELFFGEGSRLTVL.

This clonotype appeared a few times. V is TRBV5-1 and J is TRBJ2-5; D unresolved. V shed 4 bases and J shed 5 bases, with 15 bases lying between them. The CDR3 totals 14 residues. In germline, CDR1 is SGHRS, CDR2 YFSETQ. The chain's CDR3 is CASSQSSGLETQYF. Written as DNA, the CDR3 is TGCGCCAGCAGCCAATCTAGTGGTCTGGAGACCCAGTACTTC.